The sample holds a few counts of the clone carrying this T cell receptor beta chain. Its antigen is not known. The sample originates from a study of regulatory dendritic cells for organ transplantation. General study results and limits: Resting memory CD8+ T cells held the most alloreactive clonotypes.

The V end was cut by 7 bases, the J end by 0 bases, with 6 bases between. The germline V gene has CDR1 SNHLY and CDR2 FYNNEI. The CDR3 consists of 13 residues. The protocol was immunoSEQ multiplex PCR, while the TCRdb copy is restricted to in-frame clones and leaves out a portion. The sample consists of some 29,000 clones, roughly 80% of them appearing once. V gene TRBV2 combines with J gene TRBJ2-2; D not certain. Sequencing was done on a sample of naive CD4+ T cells from blood. Subset defined: CD45RA+ naive T cells. This sequence was found in a human donor in good health. CDR3 sequence reads: CASTSTNTGELFF. In DNA form, the CDR3 reads TGTGCCAGCACTAGTACGAACACCGGGGAGCTGTTTTTT.